The 12 T cell receptor beta chains given below trace back to one sample, sequenced in a study of blood T cell repertoires in COVID-19. Profiling relied on immunoSEQ multiplex PCR, and the TCRdb table lists in-frame clones only, not all of them. The sample carries around 480,000 clones, approximately 88% recorded once. The material sequenced was peripheral blood. These receptors were taken from a woman aged 45-59 years with COVID-19, enrolled during active disease.

This chain connects TRBV11-1 to TRBJ2-3; D perhaps matches TRBD2 (6 bases). This CDR3 has 15 amino acids. Between the trimmed V and J ends, which lost 4 bases and 4 bases, there was a span of 15 bases. Per the germline V gene, CDR1 is SGHAT and CDR2 is FQDESV (reference sequence). As DNA, the CDR3 is TGTGCCAGCAGCTCCCGCGGGACTCCCCCAGATACGCAGTATTTT. Translated, it gives CASSSRGTPPDTQYF. Full variable domain (rest looked up from reference TRBV11-1 and TRBJ2-3): EAEVAQSPRYKITEKSQAVAFWCDPISGHATLYWYRQILGQGPELLVQFQDESVVDDSQLPKDRFSAERLKGVDSTLKIQPAELGDSAMYLCASSSRGTPPDTQYFGPGTRLTVL.

The V gene is TRBV7-3, the J gene TRBJ2-1; a weak D match, TRBD1 (6 bases). Germline lookup yields CDR1 SGHTA and CDR2 FQGTGA. The CDR3 runs 15 residues. Trimming took 3 bases from V and 0 from J, leaving 9 bases between them. The CDR3 region has the DNA TGTGCCAGCAGCTTGCAGGGGAGCTCCTACAATGAGCAGTTCTTC. Amino acids: CASSLQGSSYNEQFF.

This clone has a single count. J is TRBJ2-7 and V is TRBV5-4; 13 nucleotides align to TRBD2. V lost 2 bases to trimming and J lost 0 bases; unmatched junction nucleotides: 2. Germline lookup yields CDR1 SGHNT and CDR2 YYREEE (reference sequence). The CDR3 loop spans 16 amino acids. The CDR3, as DNA: TGTGCCAGCAGCTTAACTAGCGGGGGGGCCTCCTACGAGCAGTACTTC. It codes for CASSLTSGGASYEQYF.

The rearrangement uses TRBV6-5 and TRBJ1-5; 7 bases match TRBD1. The CDR3 consists of 14 residues. V trimming: 5 bases; J trimming: 3 bases; junction bases outside the gene matches: 4. Germline CDR1 reads MNHEY; CDR2 reads SVGAGI. The CDR3, as DNA: TGTGCCAGCAGTATTACAGGGGCCAATCAGCCCCAGCATTTT. Its protein product is CASSITGANQPQHF.

The chain links TRBV3-1 (or the pseudogene TRBV3-2) to TRBJ1-1, with TRBD1 matching 8 bases. The CDR3 runs 12 residues. The ends lost 4 bases at V and 8 bases at J; junction bases unmatched: 3. Germline V lookup: CDR1 LGHDT, CDR2 YNNKEL (reference sequence). CDR3 loop: CASSPGDREAFF. In DNA form, the CDR3 reads TGTGCCAGCAGCCCTGGGGACAGGGAAGCTTTCTTT.

The chain recombines TRBV4-1 with TRBJ2-3, with D possibly matching TRBD1 (6 bases). Germline V gene sequence: CDR1 MGHRA, CDR2 YSYEKL. The CDR3 is made up of 16 amino acids. V was cut by 0 bases and J by 0 bases, with 10 bases left in between. CDR3 amino acids: CASSQEGQTSTDTQYF. The CDR3 region has the DNA TGCGCCAGCAGCCAAGAGGGACAAACCAGCACAGATACGCAGTATTTT.

This clone was seen a single time. Written as DNA, the CDR3 is TGTGCCAGCAGTGGGTCGGTCTACGAGCAGTACTTC. Amino acid sequence: CASSGSVYEQYF. This chain uses TRBV2 with TRBJ2-7; D remains ambiguous. Germline values: CDR1 SNHLY, CDR2 FYNNEI. V shed 4 bases and J shed 3 bases, with 7 bases lying between them. The CDR3 totals 12 residues.

The chain recombines TRBV23-1 with TRBJ1-1, with a weak D call TRBD1 (5 bases). TRBV23-1 qualifies as an ORF whose function is uncertain. V shed 4 bases and J shed 11 bases, with 20 bases lying between them. The CDR3 has 14 amino acids. The CDR3 is CASSRDSWGERAFF. The DNA of the CDR3 is TGCGCCAGCAGTCGGGATAGTTGGGGCGAAAGGGCTTTCTTT.

J is TRBJ1-2 and V is TRBV19; 7 bases match TRBD1. J lost 4 bases, V lost 3 bases, and 8 bases had no gene match. The CDR3 has 15 residues. Germline CDR1 is LNHDA and CDR2 is SQIVND (reference sequence). CDR3 in amino acids: CASSIPWDSSYGYTF. CDR3 DNA: TGTGCCAGTAGTATCCCCTGGGACAGCTCCTATGGCTACACCTTC.

The V and J genes are TRBV2 and TRBJ2-1; TRBD1 agrees at 11 bases. The CDR3 loop spans 15 amino acids. Germline trimming cut 8 bases from V and 8 bases from J; bases unmatched to any gene: 11. Germline V gene sequence: CDR1 SNHLY, CDR2 FYNNEI. CDR3 in amino acids: CASWGDRGVSDEQFF. For the CDR3, the DNA is TGTGCCAGCTGGGGGGACAGGGGGGTTTCGGATGAGCAGTTCTTC.

This chain links TRBV28 with TRBJ1-6; D is undetermined. V dropped 3 bases and J dropped 0 bases, with 15 bases sitting between them. Germline V gene lookup returns CDR1 MDHEN and CDR2 SYDVKM. The CDR3 contains 18 residues. The DNA for the CDR3 is TGTGCCAGCAGTTTTCTTGATGGCGGGAGCTCCTATAATTCACCCCTCCACTTT. This gives the protein CASSFLDGGSSYNSPLHF.

The CDR3 here is CASSLEQFTDTQYF. As DNA, the CDR3 is TGTGCCAGCAGTTTGGAACAGTTCACAGATACGCAGTATTTT. This chain links TRBV27 with TRBJ2-3; D is ambiguous. Trimming cost V 3 bases and J 2 bases, with 9 bases left between them. Germline-derived CDR1 and CDR2 are MNHEY and SMNVEV (reference sequence). CDR3 size: 14 residues.